Each of the 14 T cell receptor beta chains below was sequenced from the same sample in a study of response to subunit inactivated influenza vaccine (dated by TCRdb to the late 2010s). The library was made by RT-PCR. The sequencer listed for this sample is Illumina HiSeq 2500. TCRdb redid the processing of the public reads, applying fastp at Q25 and MiXCR, and retained in-frame beta chains. Identical CDR3 protein sequences are pooled into one entry, listed with their most common genes and DNA. The sample profile shows 490,000 or so distinct CDR3 sequences; approximately 7.7% of them were found once. The ten largest clonotypes hold 10% to 15% of the sample. Source: PBMCs from blood, taken less than 25 months after vaccination. Receptors originate from a man aged 50-75 years who received an inactivated influenza vaccine. Donor details come from another sample of the same person, matched by shared clones.

The chain uses TRBV7-3 and TRBJ2-1, with 7 nucleotides matching TRBD2. CDR1 and CDR2 from the germline V gene are SGHTA and FQGTGA. This CDR3 region has 15 residues. J was trimmed by 6 bases and V by 5 bases; bases with no gene match: 10. The CDR3 sequence: CASSLMAGVGNEQFF. CDR3 bases: TGTGCCAGCAGCCTCATGGCGGGAGTTGGCAATGAGCAGTTCTTC.

The rearrangement links TRBV7-2 to TRBJ1-4; D not resolved. The V and J ends lost 5 bases and 5 bases respectively, with 18 bases between them. CDR1 and CDR2 from the germline V gene are SGHTA and FQGNSA. The CDR3 totals 16 residues. CDR3 amino acids: CASSLTAGRENEKLFF. In DNA form, the CDR3 reads TGTGCCAGCAGCCTCACCGCCGGCAGAGAGAATGAAAAACTGTTTTTT.

The table lists this clonotype with a few counts. The CDR3 DNA reads as TGTGCCAGCAGCCCCGACAGGATGGAAGCTTTCTTT. This encodes CASSPDRMEAFF. The V call is TRBV4-2, the J call TRBJ1-1; D possibly corresponds to TRBD1 (6 bases). V lost 4 bases and J 8 bases, leaving 11 bases between the germline ends. Per the germline V gene, CDR1 is LGHNA and CDR2 is YNFKEQ. The CDR3 extends over 12 amino acids.

This clonotype was seen only a few times. CDR3 region: CSARSRTGSEQYF. DNA of the CDR3: TGCAGTGCTAGATCCAGGACAGGGAGCGAGCAGTACTTC. The V call is TRBV20-1, the J call TRBJ2-7; 8 nucleotides align to TRBD1. With V trimmed by 2 bases and J by 6 bases, 6 bases remained unmatched. Looked up from germline, CDR1 is DFQATT and CDR2 is SNEGSKA (reference sequence). The CDR3 length is 13 residues.

This clonotype was seen at least ten times. The gene calls are TRBV2 and TRBJ1-5; D gene ambiguous. Germline V gene lookup returns CDR1 SNHLY and CDR2 FYNNEI. The CDR3 contains 12 residues. The V and J ends lost 3 bases and 6 bases respectively, with 6 bases between them. The CDR3 is CASSDWGQPQHF. For the CDR3, the DNA is TGTGCCAGCAGTGATTGGGGTCAGCCCCAGCATTTT.

This chain links TRBV20-1 with TRBJ2-1; 7 bases are shared with TRBD2. The germline CDR1 and CDR2 sequences are DFQATT and SNEGSKA (reference sequence). This CDR3 has 12 residues. V shed 5 bases, J shed 8 bases, and the junction held 6 bases outside the gene matches. CDR3 residues: CSASTSWHEQFF. As DNA, the CDR3 is TGCAGTGCTTCGACTAGCTGGCATGAGCAGTTCTTC.

The chain recombines TRBV27 with TRBJ2-7; 8 bases align to TRBD1. With 4 bases clipped from V and 0 bases from J, the junction kept 2 bases outside the gene matches. Germline lookup yields CDR1 MNHEY and CDR2 SMNVEV (reference sequence). CDR3 length: 14 amino acids. CDR3 amino acids: CASSSQGASYEQYF. The CDR3 DNA is TGTGCCAGCAGTTCCCAGGGGGCCTCCTACGAGCAGTACTTC.

V usage is TRBV10-3 and J usage is TRBJ1-2, with 8 nucleotides matching TRBD1. This CDR3 comprises 12 residues. V lost 10 bases, J lost 6 bases, and 7 bases stayed unmatched. Per the germline V gene, CDR1 is ENHRY and CDR2 is SYGVKD. The CDR3 is CATNQGAHGYTF. The DNA of the CDR3 is TGTGCCACTAATCAGGGGGCACATGGCTACACCTTC.

This clonotype appeared a few times. At one end the junction does not follow the germline gene, possibly because of a read error. The chain has TRBV5-1 and TRBJ2-7; perhaps TRBD2 as D (6 bases). The CDR3 length is 14 residues. The germline V gene has CDR1 SGHRS and CDR2 YFSETQ. The CDR3 sequence is CASSFGSGEEGEHF. The CDR3 DNA follows: TGCGCCAGCAGCTTCGGCTCGGGCGAGGAGGGTGAACACTTC.

This chain joins TRBV27 and TRBJ2-5, with 10 bases aligning to TRBD2. The J segment lost 0 bases and the V segment lost 4 bases, leaving 5 bases of the junction unmatched. The CDR3 consists of 16 residues. Germline assignment: CDR1 MNHEY and CDR2 SMNVEV (reference sequence). The CDR3 region has the DNA TGTGCCAGCAGTTCTCTAGCGGGAGCATACCAAGAGACCCAGTACTTC. This gives the protein CASSSLAGAYQETQYF.

Ten or more counts support this clonotype. The chain carries TRBV27 and TRBJ2-7; 9 nucleotides match TRBD1. CDR3 length equals 15 residues. With 0 bases clipped from V and 3 bases from J, the junction kept 3 bases outside the gene matches. Looked up from germline, CDR1 is MNHEY and CDR2 is SMNVEV (reference sequence). Written as DNA, the CDR3 is TGTGCCAGCAGTTTATCCGGGACAGGGATCTACGAGCAGTACTTC. Its translation: CASSLSGTGIYEQYF.

At least ten counts were recorded for this clonotype. The V gene is TRBV10-3, the J gene TRBJ2-1; weak D call: TRBD2 (5 bases). V dropped 2 bases and J dropped 7 bases, with 12 bases sitting between them. CDR3 size: 14 residues. CDR1 ENHRY and CDR2 SYGVKD come from the germline V gene. CDR3: CAISEILENNEQFF. In nucleotides, the CDR3 is TGTGCCATCAGTGAGATACTAGAAAATAATGAGCAGTTCTTC.

The chain is built from TRBV12-3 or TRBV12-4 and TRBJ2-3; D perhaps matches TRBD2 (5 bases). CDR3 length: 15 amino acids. V lost 4 bases and J lost 0, with 11 bases in between. The CDR3: CASSSSWESTDTQYF. The DNA of the CDR3 is TGTGCCAGCAGTTCAAGCTGGGAGAGCACAGATACGCAGTATTTT.

This clonotype was recorded at least ten times. The chain links TRBV20-1 to TRBJ2-5; no definite D call. The CDR3 runs to 15 residues. Germline CDR1 reads DFQATT; CDR2 reads SNEGSKA (reference sequence). Trimming removed 0 bases from V and 5 bases from J, with 16 bases in between. In nucleotides, the CDR3 is TGCAGTGCTAGAGATCTGGGCCCCTCTTCGGAGACCCAGTACTTC. This sequence encodes CSARDLGPSSETQYF.